The 27 T cell receptor beta chains below come from one sample, sequenced in a study of T cells after yellow fever vaccination. Via MiXCR, TCRdb re-called the 5' RACE reads, giving one row per CDR3 protein. Altogether over 150,000 distinct CDR3 sequences are present, about 6% being singletons, with the ten largest covering just under 3%. The sequenced sample was CD4+ T cells sorted from PBMCs, obtained on the day of the first yellow fever vaccination. All receptors come from a man between 18 and 29 years old who received the YFV17D yellow fever vaccine.

The genes are TRBV5-5 and TRBJ2-3; D is unresolved. CDR3 length equals 16 residues. Germline values: CDR1 SGHKS, CDR2 YYEKEE (reference sequence). Trimming cost V 4 bases and J 5 bases, with 20 bases left between them. CDR3 protein: CASSRMGGPTGDTQYF. The CDR3 coding sequence is TGTGCCAGCAGCCGGATGGGCGGACCCACCGGAGATACGCAGTATTTT.

This clonotype occurred a few times. This chain joins TRBV20-1 and TRBJ1-3; D gene ambiguous. Per the germline V gene, CDR1 is DFQATT and CDR2 is SNEGSKA (reference sequence). V lost 0 bases and J lost 2, with 8 bases in between. There are 14 residues in the CDR3. The CDR3 DNA reads TGCAGTGCTAGAGACAGACTTACTGGAAACACCATATATTTT. It codes for CSARDRLTGNTIYF.

This clonotype was seen ten or more times. The rearrangement links TRBV20-1 to TRBJ2-7; D not resolved. Germline V lookup: CDR1 DFQATT, CDR2 SNEGSKA (reference sequence). The CDR3 is made up of 11 amino acids. Trimming left V 0 bases short and J 7 bases short, with 7 bases between. The CDR3 loop reads CSARDPKEQYF. The CDR3 nucleotides read TGCAGTGCTAGAGATCCGAAGGAGCAGTACTTC.

V gene TRBV7-2 combines with J gene TRBJ2-3; 7 bases line up with TRBD2. Germline V lookup: CDR1 SGHTA, CDR2 FQGNSA. This CDR3 is 15 amino acids long. Trimming took 0 bases from V and 7 from J; bases not matched to a gene: 7. The CDR3 loop reads CASSLAGGSMYTQYF. DNA for the CDR3: TGTGCCAGCAGCTTAGCGGGGGGGAGCATGTATACGCAGTATTTT.

This clonotype was observed many times. The V call is TRBV12-3 or TRBV12-4, the J call TRBJ2-1, with 8 nucleotides matching TRBD2. The trim removed 5 bases at V and 6 bases at J, leaving 6 bases unmatched. The CDR3 totals 14 residues. CDR3 sequence (DNA): TGTGCCAGCAGTCCGGGGGGGTCCGGCAATGAGCAGTTCTTC. The encoded protein is CASSPGGSGNEQFF.

There are a few counts of this clonotype. The chain couples TRBV10-3 to TRBJ2-2; a weak D match, TRBD1 (6 bases). This CDR3 is 14 amino acids long. Looked up from germline, CDR1 is ENHRY and CDR2 is SYGVKD. Trimming removed 6 bases at V and 1 base at J, with 9 bases between. The CDR3 coding sequence is TGTGCCATCAGGCGGACAGAGAACACCGGGGAGCTGTTTTTT. It translates to CAIRRTENTGELFF.

Many counts were recorded for this clonotype. V usage is TRBV7-3 and J usage is TRBJ2-3; tentative D call: TRBD1 (6 bases). Trimming cost V 7 bases and J 0 bases, with 11 bases left between them. In germline, CDR1 is SGHTA, CDR2 FQGTGA. The CDR3 runs to 14 residues. Here the CDR3 reads CASTPGQSTDTQYF. Here the CDR3 DNA reads TGTGCCAGCACACCGGGACAAAGCACAGATACGCAGTATTTT.

The rearrangement links TRBV10-3 to TRBJ2-6; perhaps D is TRBD1 or TRBD2 (5 bases each). CDR3 size: 17 residues. The germline gives CDR1 ENHRY, CDR2 SYGVKD. V was cut by 10 bases and J by 1 base, with 20 bases left in between. The CDR3 reads CATRGREIRSGANVLTF. In DNA form, the CDR3 reads TGTGCCACCCGGGGCAGGGAGATTCGATCTGGGGCCAACGTCCTGACTTTC.

This clonotype was observed many times. This chain uses TRBV7-9 with TRBJ1-1; D may be TRBD1 (5 bases). This CDR3 is built from 15 residues. Germline loops: CDR1 SEHNR, CDR2 FQNEAQ (reference sequence). The ends were cut back, 7 bases at V and 1 base at J, with 16 bases in the middle. In nucleotides, the CDR3 is TGTGCCAGCACCCTACCCCAGGGTGGGAACACTGAAGCTTTCTTT. Its protein is CASTLPQGGNTEAFF.

V is TRBV2 and J is TRBJ1-5; TRBD1 aligns across 7 bases. The CDR3 extends over 19 amino acids. V trimming: 4 bases; J trimming: 0 bases; junction bases outside the gene matches: 15. Germline V lookup: CDR1 SNHLY, CDR2 FYNNEI. This CDR3 is CASSGGLGRGGASNQPQHF. CDR3 coding DNA: TGTGCCAGCAGTGGAGGCCTGGGCAGGGGGGGGGCTAGCAATCAGCCCCAGCATTTT.

In its sample, this clonotype was seen many times. The chain carries TRBV5-1 and TRBJ2-5, with D maybe TRBD1 (6 bases). The V gene lost 4 bases and the J gene lost 0 bases, with 13 bases spanning the gap. CDR3 length equals 15 residues. CDR1 and CDR2 from the germline V gene are SGHRS and YFSETQ. CDR3 in amino acids: CASSHGQSYQETQYF. Written as DNA, the CDR3 is TGCGCCAGCAGCCACGGACAGTCCTACCAAGAGACCCAGTACTTC.

The chain carries TRBV10-3 and TRBJ2-4, with D possibly TRBD2 on 5 matching bases. The CDR3 has 17 amino acids. The V and J ends lost 0 bases and 1 base respectively, with 13 bases between them. Germline CDR1 is ENHRY and CDR2 is SYGVKD. The CDR3 spells CAISESARGTAKNIQYF. DNA of the CDR3: TGTGCCATCAGTGAGTCAGCCCGGGGAACCGCCAAAAACATTCAGTACTTC.

This clonotype has more than one count but fewer than ten. The V gene is TRBV12-3 or TRBV12-4, the J gene TRBJ1-4; D is possibly TRBD1 (6 bases). Trimming stripped 3 bases from V and 13 bases from J, with 12 bases between. This CDR3 is 12 amino acids long. DNA of the CDR3: TGTGCCAGCAGTTTCGGGGGCCGGGGACTGTTTTTT. Protein: CASSFGGRGLFF.

This clonotype was recorded at least ten times. In DNA form, the CDR3 reads TGCGCCAGCGGTGGGGGCCTCAATGAGCAGTTCTTC. Its protein is CASGGGLNEQFF. This chain connects TRBV5-1 to TRBJ2-1, with D possibly matching TRBD1 (6 bases). The CDR3 spans 12 residues. Trimming cost V 7 bases and J 6 bases, with 11 bases left between them. Germline V gene sequence: CDR1 SGHRS, CDR2 YFSETQ.

This chain connects TRBV18 to TRBJ1-5; 7 bases fit TRBD1. Germline CDR1 and CDR2: KGHSH and LQKENI. The CDR3 is made up of 16 amino acids. With V trimmed by 3 bases and J by 0 bases, 5 bases remained unmatched. The CDR3 region is CASSPETGYSNQPQHF. The DNA of the CDR3 is TGTGCCAGCTCACCGGAGACAGGGTATAGCAATCAGCCCCAGCATTTT. The full variable domain, with the rest looked up from reference TRBV18 and TRBJ1-5, is NAGVMQNPRHLVRRRGQEARLRCSPMKGHSHVYWYRQLPEEGLKFMVYLQKENIIDESGMPKERFSAEFPKEGPSILRIQQVVRGDSAAYFCASSPETGYSNQPQHFGDGTRLSIL.

This clonotype has ten or more counts. The gene calls are TRBV20-1 and TRBJ2-1; possibly TRBD2 for D (6 bases). Trimming stripped 1 base from V and 3 bases from J, with 13 bases between. This CDR3 contains 15 residues. Germline lookup yields CDR1 DFQATT and CDR2 SNEGSKA (reference sequence). The CDR3 region is CSARAGGGFYNEQFF. In DNA form, the CDR3 reads TGCAGTGCTAGAGCCGGGGGTGGTTTCTACAATGAGCAGTTCTTC.

V usage is TRBV7-9 and J usage is TRBJ2-3; tentatively, D is TRBD1 (7 bases). Per germline, CDR1 SEHNR and CDR2 FQNEAQ (reference sequence). V shed 4 bases and J shed 2 bases, with 13 bases lying between them. The CDR3 is made up of 15 amino acids. CDR3 loop: CASSWGDRNTDTQYF. DNA of the CDR3: TGTGCCAGCAGCTGGGGGGACAGAAACACAGATACGCAGTATTTT. The complete variable domain, with remaining parts taken from reference TRBV7-9 and TRBJ2-3, reads DTGVSQNPRHKITKRGQNVTFRCDPISEHNRLYWYRQTLGQGPEFLTYFQNEAQLEKSRLLSDRFSAERPKGSFSTLEIQRTEQGDSAMYLCASSWGDRNTDTQYFGPGTRLTVL.

The chain combines TRBV2 with TRBJ1-5, with D unclear. Germline assignment: CDR1 SNHLY and CDR2 FYNNEI. The V gene lost 5 bases and the J gene lost 4 bases, with 15 bases spanning the gap. The CDR3 has 15 residues. As DNA, the CDR3 is TGTGCCAGCAGTTACCCTGCCCGTCTTAATCAGCCCCAGCATTTT. This sequence encodes CASSYPARLNQPQHF.

This clonotype was counted many times. The V gene is TRBV4-3, the J gene TRBJ1-2, with 7 positions matching TRBD1. The junction had 2 bases not matched to a gene; V was cut back by 0 bases and J by 4 bases. The CDR3 has 14 residues. In germline, CDR1 is LGHNA, CDR2 YSLEER. CDR3 sequence reads: CASSQDGDSYGYTF. CDR3 coding DNA: TGCGCCAGCAGCCAAGATGGGGACAGCTATGGCTACACCTTC.

Notes on this clonotype: A much larger clone differs from this one at a single base, so this may be a read error. This CDR3 is missing its conserved last phenylalanine or tryptophan, likely due to a read error. The chain is built from TRBV7-2 and TRBJ2-2; D is possibly TRBD1 (6 bases). The germline V gene has CDR1 SGHTA and CDR2 FQGNSA. Between the trimmed V and J ends, which lost 2 bases and 7 bases, there was a span of 14 bases. The CDR3 is 15 residues long. In DNA, the CDR3 is TGTGCCAGCAGCTTATTCCAGGGGACGGGCGGGGAGCTGTTTCTT. Its translation is CASSLFQGTGGELFL.

The rearrangement links TRBV6-1 to TRBJ2-5, with D maybe TRBD2 (6 bases). Looked up from germline, CDR1 is MNHNS and CDR2 is SASEGT. The V gene lost 6 bases and the J gene lost 6 bases, with 20 bases spanning the gap. The CDR3 has 15 residues. The CDR3 sequence is CASRLGAWEVKTQYF. CDR3 coding DNA: TGTGCCAGCAGGCTCGGGGCCTGGGAGGTGAAGACCCAGTACTTC.

This clonotype was counted ten times or more. The CDR3 is CASSPGGGGYTF. CDR3 bases: TGTGCCAGCAGCCCAGGAGGGGGTGGCTACACCTTC. V and J are TRBV9 and TRBJ1-2; a possible D gene is TRBD1 (6 bases). Trimming left V 4 bases short and J 7 bases short, with 11 bases between. CDR3 size: 12 residues. Per germline, CDR1 SGDLS and CDR2 YYNGEE.

This clonotype appeared many times. The chain has TRBV5-1 and TRBJ2-5; maybe TRBD1 (6 bases). Trimming removed 1 base from V and 4 bases from J, with 14 bases in between. Looked up from germline, CDR1 is SGHRS and CDR2 is YFSETQ. This CDR3 is 15 amino acids long. This CDR3 reads CASSLNTGPGETQYF. The DNA of the CDR3 is TGCGCCAGCAGCTTGAACACAGGGCCGGGAGAGACCCAGTACTTC.

Ten or more counts support this clonotype. J is TRBJ1-5 and V is TRBV12-3 or TRBV12-4, with D hard to call. V was trimmed by 3 bases and J by 5 bases, leaving 8 bases between them. CDR3 length equals 13 residues. CDR3 nucleotides: TGTGCCAGCAGTTTTTCCTGGGATCAGCCCCAGCATTTT. Its protein product is CASSFSWDQPQHF.

Many counts were recorded for this clonotype. This chain uses TRBV19 with TRBJ1-1; D gene ambiguous. The CDR3 length is 13 residues. Germline V gives CDR1 LNHDA, CDR2 SQIVND (reference sequence). Trimming pared 8 bases from V and 4 bases from J, leaving 14 bases between. The CDR3 DNA sequence: TGTGCCAGTCGGTCTACAAGGAGCACTGAAGCTTTCTTT. Translating it yields CASRSTRSTEAFF. The full variable domain, rest sourced from reference TRBV19 and TRBJ1-1, is DGGITQSPKYLFRKEGQNVTLSCEQNLNHDAMYWYRQDPGQGLRLIYYSQIVNDFQKGDIAEGYSVSREKKESFPLTVTSAQKNPTAFYLCASRSTRSTEAFFGQGTRLTVV.

This clonotype was seen ten or more times. The chain combines TRBV4-2 with TRBJ1-4; 7 nucleotides agree with TRBD1. The CDR3 extends over 16 amino acids. V trimming: 4 bases; J trimming: 2 bases; junction bases outside the gene matches: 7. Germline V gene lookup returns CDR1 LGHNA and CDR2 YNFKEQ. DNA for the CDR3: TGTGCCAGCAGCCGGTCAGGGGGAATTACTAATGAAAAACTGTTTTTT. Its translation is CASSRSGGITNEKLFF.

This clonotype was counted ten times or more. The chain combines TRBV7-9 with TRBJ2-2, with D unclear. The CDR3 runs 14 residues. With 5 bases removed from V and 5 bases from J, the gap between germline ends came to 12 bases. CDR1 is SEHNR and CDR2 is FQNEAQ in the germline V gene (reference sequence). CDR3 DNA: TGTGCCAGCAGCCTCGAGATCAGTACCGGGGAGCTGTTTTTT. This sequence encodes CASSLEISTGELFF.